Included here is one T cell receptor beta chain sequence, with context. The antigen it recognizes is unknown. Nothing much larger sits one base from this clone, and base qualities are not available. At the DNA level, this CDR3 is encoded by other sequences in the same sample as well. The Qiagen DNeasy kit was used to extract genomic DNA from unsorted PBMCs and from the negatively selected CD4+ and CD8+ fractions. TCR beta CDR3 regions were amplified by immunoSEQ multiplex PCR using primers annealing to V and J segments. Amplification bias was minimized using a synthetic immune receptor repertoire, and residual bias was removed computationally after sequencing. Regarding the original processing steps: Custom Python scripts were used to quantify repertoire diversity as the Shannon entropy index. Unsorted, CD4+ and CD8+ repertoires were analyzed separately, except for combined analyses in which CD4+ and CD8+ sequences were merged in silico. A clone was considered expanded if an increase in frequency of at least 2-fold after treatment relative to C1D1 was found, and a pseudocount of 0.5 was applied to clones undetected at baseline. Singleton clones were defined as clones with 0 or 1 copy at C1D1, and non-singleton clones were defined as clones with 2 or more copies. By matching protein sequences in sorted samples from the same patient, clones expanded in unsorted samples were annotated as CD4+, CD8+ or unknown. Wilcoxon tests on paired samples were used to test diversity changes from C1D1 to C4D1. TCRdb took over this immuneACCESS table, retaining in-frame rearrangements with V and J assigned. Such tables are incomplete; in checked studies, under half of the missing clones stem from an unresolved V gene, and the remainder is unexplained. V, J and clone size were drawn from that table, and D and trimming were deduced from the DNA. The sample has tens of thousands of clones on record, roughly 70% of them singletons. The ten largest clones add up to 26% of the sample.

These data originate in a study of PD-1 blockade in classical Hodgkin lymphoma (TCRdb year 2020). Study-wide context: Nivolumab dosing was 3 mg/kg intravenously every 2 weeks, continuing until either disease progression or unacceptable toxicity. A peripheral blood immune signature of response to PD-1 blockade in classical Hodgkin lymphoma was defined using TCR beta sequencing and CyTOF. On the study overall, not on this receptor specifically: A significant rise by C4D1 was seen in CD4+ but not CD8+ TCR diversity (p=0.0027 vs p=0.16), with the rise being most apparent in complete responders (p=0.02). Baseline diversity similar to that of newly diagnosed patients was observed in trial patients achieving complete response, whereas significantly lower diversity was observed in partial responders and progressors. Diversity was lower in patients who began nivolumab less than 1 year after ASCT, so these patients were left out of later analyses to avoid confounding by immune reconstitution. Newly diagnosed patients were reported to have lower baseline TCR diversity than healthy donors, and relapsed/refractory patients were reported to have lower baseline TCR diversity still. The study was restricted to a single clinical trial cohort, and the causes of repertoire differences, possibly disease activity or prior therapy, were left undefined.

This specimen's time point label, interpreted: cycle 2 day 1 (C2D1) of nivolumab. Every trial patient had relapsed following autologous stem cell transplantation, and prior brentuximab vedotin exposure was what differed among cohorts A, B and C. The trial cohort included 50 or so patients with relapsed/refractory classical Hodgkin lymphoma, and each patient had a best overall response of complete response, partial response or progressive disease. In the multi-cohort phase II CheckMate 205 trial, trial patients received single-agent nivolumab. Best overall response was determined by an independent review committee according to the 2007 International Working Group response criteria. Trial PBMCs were obtained immediately prior to nivolumab initiation (C1D1) and on therapy at cycle 2 day 1 and cycle 4 day 1. Peripheral blood was collected in 8 mL Vacutainer Cell Preparation Tubes, from which PBMCs were isolated by centrifugation and then cryopreserved.

The CDR3 runs 10 residues from the cysteine to the phenylalanine. Here the CDR3 DNA is all that survives: 30 bases in frame from base 1. V drops 7 bases and J drops 0 bases, leaving 3 bases in between. Reading the germline V gene gives CDR1 SQVTM and CDR2 ANQGSEA. The chain is encoded by TRBV29-1 joined to TRBJ1-1; the D gene cannot be named for sure. This sequence originates from a human donor with classical Hodgkin lymphoma. Sequencing used peripheral blood mononuclear cells (PBMCs), obtained before the second cycle of nivolumab. CDR3 loop: CSALNTEAFF. Read as DNA, the sequence is TGCAGCGCCCTGAACACTGAAGCTTTCTTT.